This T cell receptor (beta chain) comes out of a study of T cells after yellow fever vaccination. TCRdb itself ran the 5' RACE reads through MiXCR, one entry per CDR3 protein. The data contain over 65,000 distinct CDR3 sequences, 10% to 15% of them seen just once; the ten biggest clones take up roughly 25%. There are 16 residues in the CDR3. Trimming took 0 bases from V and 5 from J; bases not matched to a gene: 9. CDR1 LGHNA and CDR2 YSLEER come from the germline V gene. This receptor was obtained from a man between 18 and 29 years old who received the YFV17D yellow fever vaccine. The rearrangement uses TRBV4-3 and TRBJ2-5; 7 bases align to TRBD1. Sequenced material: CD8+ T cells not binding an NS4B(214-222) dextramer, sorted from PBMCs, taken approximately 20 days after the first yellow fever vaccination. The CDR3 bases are TGCGCCAGCAGCCAAGATTGGGTACAGGGGAGTGAGACCCAGTACTTC. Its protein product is CASSQDWVQGSETQYF.